Given below is one T cell receptor beta chain in context. Its antigen remains undetermined. The sample holds no much larger clone one base away, and base qualities are not on file. The donors were healthy, HIV-negative adults with no recently reported acute infections or vaccinations. All donors were Caucasian adults living in Nashville, Tennessee, USA. CD8 memory samples combined magnetically selected CD45RO+ cells with CCR7-negative CD45RA+ effector memory (TemRA) cells. After blood collection by leukapheresis, PBMCs were isolated using Ficoll-Histopaque density gradient centrifugation and then cryopreserved in the vapor phase of liquid nitrogen. Purity and quantity of every magnetically sorted T cell population were checked by analytical flow cytometry. Genomic DNA was isolated from each sorted fraction and quantified by UV absorbance on a Nanodrop 2000c. This sample was included in a study of shared clonotypes between healthy human individuals (dated by TCRdb to the early 2020s). General notes on the study: The cohort comprised two women and three men aged 18 to 49 years. Blood TCR repertoires of roughly 5 healthy adults were deeply sequenced to estimate repertoire size and the extent of clonotype sharing between individuals. For each donor, CD4 naive and CD4 memory were each given three plates, CD8 naive was given two plates, and CD8 memory was given one plate. Between about 0.8 and 8.9 billion PBMCs per donor were obtained by leukapheresis. Libraries were prepared and TCR repertoires were sequenced by different laboratories using diverse techniques, in order to increase sequencing depth and limit assay-specific biases. Broad study findings and their caveats: Sampling was limited to blood, and TCR repertoires in tissue likely differ from TCR repertoires in blood. Even with the large sequencing depth, rarefaction of the sorted-subset datasets indicated that sequencing was incomplete. About 5% of naive CD4, around 3.6% of naive CD8, approximately 2% of memory CD4, and around 0.42% of memory CD8 clonotypes were shared across a few donors. Based on pairwise subsampling, the degree of clonotype sharing among donors was expected to be affected by sequencing depth. Larger estimated clonotype richness was generally found for naive subsets than for memory subsets. Because the study included only a small number of donors, the genetic and exposure-history diversity represented was limited. Clonotypes shared by all four sorted-subset donors showed higher generation probabilities than non-shared clonotypes.

TCR CDR3 regions were amplified from genomic DNA by multiplex PCR using the deep immunoSEQ assay. For each cell subset, the extracted genomic DNA was distributed evenly across all wells of several immunoSEQ 96-well plates, and each plate served as one replicate. For sorted subsets, 150 to 250 ng genomic DNA, equal to 30,000 to 35,000 T cell genomes, was loaded into each replicate PCR. Purified libraries were measured with a Qubit 3.0 fluorometer, size-checked on a Bioanalyzer 2100, and measured again with the KAPA Library Quantification kit. Every immunoSEQ 96-well plate was sequenced on a dedicated single-read 150-cycle Illumina NextSeq 550 flow cell. Per the authors' processing: Because the immunoSEQ output held only junctional sequences and lacked quality scores, the filtering could not match the filtering applied to full-length reads. To assign V/J genes and CDR3, sequences were annotated using PyIR, a Python wrapper for IgBLAST v1.9, with IMGT germline references. Reads with weak V/J assignments (E-value above 1e-6), missing CDR3, stop codons, out-of-frame junctions, or ambiguous translated residues were removed. V3J clonotypes were defined as sequences sharing an identical inferred V gene, J gene, and CDR3 amino acid sequence. The percentage overlap between two repertoires was calculated by dividing the number of shared unique clonotypes by the size of the smaller repertoire. Three approaches were used to assess repertoire richness: RTK rarefaction, the Chao1 estimator, and Recon v2.1 estimates of unobserved clonotypes. For all TCRbeta clonotypes obtained by the gDNA method from a handful of donors, generation probabilities were computed with OLGA. TCRdb holds this immuneACCESS table with in-frame rearrangements only. Some clones are missing; in checked studies, unresolved V genes explain under half, and the rest has no known cause. That table gives V, J and clone size, and the DNA gave D and trimming. The table for this sample lists roughly 400,000 clones; roughly 96% of them were counted only once. Together, the top ten hold more than 0.3% of the sample.

Trimming at the junction amounts to 0 bases on V and 0 bases on J, and the germline ends lie 4 bases apart. Reading the germline V gene gives CDR1 SGHRS and CDR2 YFSETQ. The cysteine opens and the phenylalanine closes a CDR3 of 14 amino acids. The kept DNA is CDR3 alone, 42 bases in frame from the first base. The chain is assembled from TRBV5-1 and TRBJ2-1; the D gene lacks a confident call. Sequenced material: memory CD8+ T cells sorted from blood. In light of the paper, this sample's cell subset or site label describes: CD45RO+ cells pooled with CCR7-negative TemRA cells. The receptor was isolated from a young man in good health. The bases are TGCGCCAGCAGCTTGGGCTACTCCTACAATGAGCAGTTCTTC. Translated, it reads CASSLGYSYNEQFF.